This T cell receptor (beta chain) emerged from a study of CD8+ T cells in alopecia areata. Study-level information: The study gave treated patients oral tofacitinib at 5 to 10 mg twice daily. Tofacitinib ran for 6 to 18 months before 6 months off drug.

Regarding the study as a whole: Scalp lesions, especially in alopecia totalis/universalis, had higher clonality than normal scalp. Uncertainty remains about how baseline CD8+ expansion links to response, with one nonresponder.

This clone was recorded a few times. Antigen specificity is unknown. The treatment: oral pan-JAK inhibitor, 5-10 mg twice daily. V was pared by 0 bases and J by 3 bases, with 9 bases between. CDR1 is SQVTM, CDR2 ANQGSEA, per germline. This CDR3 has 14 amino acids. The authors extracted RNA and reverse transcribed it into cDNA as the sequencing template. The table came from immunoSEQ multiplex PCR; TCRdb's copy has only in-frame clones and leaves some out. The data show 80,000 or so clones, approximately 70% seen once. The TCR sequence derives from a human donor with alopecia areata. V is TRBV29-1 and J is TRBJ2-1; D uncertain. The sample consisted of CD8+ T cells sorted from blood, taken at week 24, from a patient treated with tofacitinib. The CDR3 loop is CSVEEQPNYNEQFF. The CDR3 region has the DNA TGCAGCGTTGAAGAACAGCCCAACTACAATGAGCAGTTCTTC.